Listed below are T cell receptor beta chains from one sample, sequenced in a study of blood T cell repertoires in COVID-19. Libraries were prepared by immunoSEQ multiplex PCR; TCRdb keeps only in-frame clonotypes and omits some of them. In the table there are about 55,000 clones, over 80% of which are singletons. Source material: peripheral blood. Receptors originate from a woman in her sixties with acute or convalescent COVID-19. Both conserved end residues are part of each CDR3. The D gene is left open where the match is weak. Expanded clones are given a class, and other clones once, few, many or no size at all.

TRBJ1-1	-	TRBV5-6	-	CASSSYNAGSLQEAFF	TGTGCCAGCAGCTCGTATAACGCAGGGTCACTCCAGGAGGCTTTCTTT
TRBJ2-1	-	TRBV5-1	-	CASSLTTTGSGEQFF	TGCGCCAGCAGCTTGACTACCACCGGAAGCGGTGAGCAGTTCTTC
TRBJ1-4	-	TRBV11-2	TRBD1	CASSRDRANEKLFF	TGTGCCAGCAGCCGGGACAGGGCGAATGAAAAACTGTTTTTT
TRBJ2-1	-	TRBV11-1	TRBD1	CASTPGTGVYNEQFF	TGTGCCAGCACCCCCGGGACAGGGGTCTACAATGAGCAGTTCTTC
TRBJ1-1	once	TRBV27	-	CASRLMENTEAFF	TGTGCCAGCCGACTTATGGAGAACACTGAAGCTTTCTTT
TRBJ2-7	-	TRBV7-2	-	CASSLDVLSYEQYF	TGTGCCAGCAGCTTAGATGTCCTCTCCTACGAGCAGTACTTC
TRBJ1-6	-	TRBV18	-	CASSLKANSNSPLHF	TGTGCCAGCTCATTAAAAGCGAATTCCAATTCACCCCTCCACTTT
TRBJ1-5	-	TRBV2	-	CASSESAGVKQPQHF	TGTGCCAGCAGTGAGTCAGCAGGGGTGAAACAGCCCCAGCATTTT
TRBJ2-7	-	TRBV2	TRBD1	CASRTGQVSYEQYF	TGTGCCAGCAGGACGGGACAGGTCTCCTACGAGCAGTACTTC
TRBJ1-1	-	TRBV11-2	-	CASSLGGYGTEAFF	TGTGCCAGCAGCTTAGGTGGTTACGGCACTGAAGCTTTCTTT
TRBJ1-1	-	TRBV28	-	CASNLPQGSGTEAFF	TGTGCCAGTAATCTGCCGCAGGGGAGTGGCACTGAAGCTTTCTTT
TRBJ1-1	-	TRBV7-9	-	CASSIDGALEAFF	TGTGCCAGCAGCATAGACGGAGCACTGGAAGCTTTCTTT
TRBJ1-3	-	TRBV5-1	-	CASSPGGLGNTIYF	TGCGCCAGCAGCCCGGGCGGACTTGGAAACACCATATATTTT
TRBJ1-6	-	TRBV3-1/TRBV3-2	-	CASSPGLSLPLHF	TGTGCCAGCAGCCCGGGACTCTCGCTCCCCCTCCACTTT
TRBJ1-3	-	TRBV5-1	TRBD1	CASSLGTDGNTIYF	TGCGCCAGCAGCTTAGGGACAGATGGAAACACCATATATTTT
TRBJ1-6	-	TRBV6-5	-	CASSREWYSPLHF	TGTGCCAGCAGCCGCGAGTGGTACTCACCCCTCCACTTT
TRBJ1-5	-	TRBV6-5	TRBD1	CASSYWTGPNQPQHF	TGTGCCAGCAGTTACTGGACAGGCCCTAATCAGCCCCAGCATTTT
TRBJ2-2	-	TRBV6-2/TRBV6-3	TRBD1	CASSPRTGKSNTGELFF	TGTGCCAGCAGTCCAAGGACAGGAAAGTCGAACACCGGGGAGCTGTTTTTT
TRBJ2-5	-	TRBV7-8	-	CASTASGLQETQYF	TGTGCCAGCACCGCTTCGGGGTTACAAGAGACCCAGTACTTC
TRBJ2-5	-	TRBV5-1	TRBD2	CASSRQTSALSETQYF	TGCGCCAGCAGCCGTCAGACTAGCGCCCTGTCGGAGACCCAGTACTTC
TRBJ2-5	few	TRBV2	-	CASSTGRRGQETQYF	TGTGCCAGCAGCACAGGTAGACGGGGGCAAGAGACCCAGTACTTC
TRBJ2-3	-	TRBV19	TRBD2	CASSIESSGGVGTDTQYF	TGTGCCAGTAGTATAGAGTCTAGCGGGGGGGTAGGCACAGATACGCAGTATTTT
TRBJ1-6	-	TRBV27	TRBD1	CASSSRQGENSPLHF	TGTGCCAGCAGCTCAAGACAGGGTGAAAATTCACCCCTCCACTTT
TRBJ1-2	-	TRBV15	TRBD1	CATSRPRGSDYGYTF	TGTGCCACCAGCAGACCCAGGGGGTCTGACTATGGCTACACCTTC
TRBJ2-2	-	TRBV6-6	TRBD2	CASTAGLNTGELFF	TGTGCCAGCACAGCGGGATTAAACACCGGGGAGCTGTTTTTT
TRBJ2-1	-	TRBV4-1	TRBD2	CASSHPTSGGLNEQFF	TGCGCCAGCAGCCATCCGACTAGCGGGGGGTTAAATGAGCAGTTCTTC
TRBJ2-3	-	TRBV5-1	-	CASSLEGIPPSF	TGCGCCAGCAGCTTGGAGGGGATACCACCCTCATTT
TRBJ1-6	-	TRBV5-2	-	CASNRTSPVPGGRFSYPYNSPLHF	TGTGCCAGCAACAGAACCTCCCCTGTTCCGGGAGGGAGGTTCTCTTACCCCTATAATTCACCCCTCCACTTT
TRBJ2-3	-	TRBV9	-	CASSASDGRGTQYF	TGTGCCAGCAGCGCGTCGGACGGCCGGGGGACGCAGTATTTT
TRBJ2-3	-	TRBV5-8	TRBD1	CASSSHRGADTQYF	TGTGCCAGCAGCTCTCACAGGGGGGCAGATACGCAGTATTTT
TRBJ1-3	-	TRBV4-1	TRBD1	CASSQPDRDPGNTIYF	TGCGCCAGCAGCCAGCCTGACAGGGACCCTGGAAACACCATATATTTT
TRBJ2-2	-	TRBV7-6	TRBD2	CASSRSSGETGELFF	TGTGCCAGCAGCCGCTCTAGCGGGGAGACCGGGGAGCTGTTTTTT
TRBJ2-7	-	TRBV23-1	-	CASSPFDSYEQYF	TGCGCCAGCAGTCCGTTTGACAGCTACGAGCAGTACTTC
TRBJ1-2	-	TRBV5-4	-	CASSLGGQSLSYGYTF	TGTGCCAGCAGCTTGGGCGGACAGAGTTTGAGCTATGGCTACACCTTC
TRBJ1-3	-	TRBV18	-	CASSPPGRGGSGNTIYF	TGTGCCAGCTCACCACCCGGCAGAGGAGGATCTGGAAACACCATATATTTT
TRBJ2-7	once	TRBV5-1	-	CASSPEAGLTYEQYF	TGCGCCAGCAGCCCCGAAGCGGGCCTCACCTACGAGCAGTACTTC
TRBJ2-7	-	TRBV28	-	CASRGATAYEQYF	TGTGCCAGCAGGGGGGCGACCGCCTACGAGCAGTACTTC
TRBJ1-1	-	TRBV11-2	TRBD1	CATRQGARNTEAFF	TGTGCCACAAGACAGGGGGCTAGGAACACTGAAGCTTTCTTT
TRBJ1-4	-	TRBV19	-	CASSRSSGGEKLFF	TGTGCCAGTAGTCGAAGCTCAGGTGGTGAAAAACTGTTTTTT
TRBJ1-1	-	TRBV21-1	-	CASSKKTAFLTGGTEAFF	TGTGCCAGCAGCAAAAAAACGGCGTTCCTGACAGGGGGCACTGAAGCTTTCTTT
TRBJ1-2	once	TRBV11-2	-	CASSIYRAYGYTF	TGTGCCAGCAGCATCTACAGGGCTTATGGCTACACCTTC
TRBJ2-3	-	TRBV5-1	TRBD1	CASSSRGPGGDTQYF	TGCGCCAGCAGCTCCAGGGGGCCAGGGGGAGATACGCAGTATTTT
TRBJ2-3	-	TRBV5-4	TRBD1	CASSLSRQGRTDTQYF	TGTGCCAGCAGCTTGTCAAGACAGGGTAGGACAGATACGCAGTATTTT
TRBJ2-5	-	TRBV7-3	TRBD2	CASSLLAGGRETQYF	TGTGCCAGCAGCTTACTAGCGGGGGGCAGGGAGACCCAGTACTTC
TRBJ1-2	-	TRBV9	-	CASSVDSNYGYTF	TGTGCCAGCAGCGTGGACAGTAACTATGGCTACACCTTC
TRBJ1-3	-	TRBV28	TRBD1	CASTKYTGTGGNTIYF	TGTGCCAGCACCAAATATACGGGGACAGGTGGAAACACCATATATTTT
TRBJ1-3	-	TRBV2	-	CASSEYGTPGNTIYF	TGTGCCAGCAGTGAATACGGGACACCTGGAAACACCATATATTTT
TRBJ2-1	-	TRBV5-1	-	CASRTGEARPPNEQFF	TGCGCCAGCAGGACGGGAGAAGCTCGTCCCCCGAATGAGCAGTTCTTC
TRBJ1-1	few	TRBV5-8	-	CASSVLGVQIEAFF	TGTGCCAGCAGCGTCCTCGGGGTTCAAATTGAAGCTTTCTTT
TRBJ2-7	-	TRBV28	TRBD2	CASSPTSGPYEQYF	TGTGCCAGCAGTCCCACTAGCGGGCCCTACGAGCAGTACTTC
TRBJ2-3	-	TRBV4-1	-	CASSALSRGSTDTQYF	TGCGCCAGCAGCGCGCTATCGCGGGGAAGCACAGATACGCAGTATTTT
TRBJ1-6	-	TRBV28	-	CASSLRVRPLHF	TGTGCCAGCAGTTTGCGGGTACGGCCCCTCCACTTT
TRBJ1-6	-	TRBV28	-	CASSNRGGLNSPLHF	TGTGCCAGCTCAAACCGGGGTGGCCTAAATTCACCCCTCCACTTT
TRBJ1-3	-	TRBV5-5	TRBD1	CASSLGQVGSGNTIYF	TGTGCCAGCAGCTTAGGACAGGTGGGCTCTGGAAACACCATATATTTT
TRBJ2-1	-	TRBV9	-	CASSVARRDSYNEQFF	TGTGCCAGCAGCGTAGCACGGAGAGACTCCTACAATGAGCAGTTCTTC